Shown below are 20 T cell receptor beta chains from a single sample sequenced in a study of blood T cell repertoires in COVID-19. Profiled with immunoSEQ multiplex PCR; TCRdb holds only in-frame clones, not every one. The table has around 250,000 clones, approximately 85% seen once. The sample comprised PBMCs or T cells enriched from blood (not recorded which). Receptors originate from a woman aged 45-65 years who had recovered from COVID-19.

The chain joins TRBV4-2 to TRBJ1-1; D gene uncertain. The V gene's germline CDR1 is LGHNA and CDR2 YNFKEQ. V lost 3 bases to trimming and J lost 1 base, with 15 bases between them. This CDR3 spans 16 amino acids. The CDR3 DNA sequence: TGTGCCAGCAGCCAGACGCCGACGGGAGGGAACACTGAAGCTTTCTTT. Protein product: CASSQTPTGGNTEAFF.

The rearrangement joins TRBV4-1 to TRBJ1-5, with D unresolved. CDR1 is MGHRA, CDR2 YSYEKL, per germline. With 1 base removed from V and 0 bases from J, the gap between germline ends came to 7 bases. The CDR3 sequence is 15 residues long. In DNA, the CDR3 is TGCGCCAGCAGCCAAGGGCCTGTTAGCAATCAGCCCCAGCATTTT. It specifies CASSQGPVSNQPQHF.

This clone was seen a single time. The J gene is TRBJ1-1, the V gene TRBV6-4; the match to TRBD1 covers 7 bases. Trimming at V came to 4 bases and at J to 4 bases, leaving 6 bases not matched to a gene. Germline CDR1 and CDR2: MRHNA and SNTAGT. CDR3 length: 14 residues. DNA for the CDR3: TGTGCCAGCAGTGCGGAGGGGGCGCCCACTGAAGCTTTCTTT. Encoded protein: CASSAEGAPTEAFF.

The chain combines TRBV27 with TRBJ1-6, with D tentatively TRBD1 (5 bases). Germline loops: CDR1 MNHEY, CDR2 SMNVEV (reference sequence). The CDR3 length is 15 residues. Trimming took 4 bases from V and 5 from J, leaving 12 bases between them. The DNA of the CDR3 is TGTGCCAGCAGTTGGGGGGGTACCAATAATTCACCCCTCCACTTT. It specifies CASSWGGTNNSPLHF.

The chain is built from TRBV10-2 and TRBJ1-6; 9 nucleotides agree with TRBD1. Looked up from germline, CDR1 is WSHSY and CDR2 is SAAADI. After removal of 2 bases from V and 7 bases from J, the junction contained 0 bases not matched to a gene. The CDR3 consists of 14 residues. The CDR3 DNA reads TGCGCCAGCAGTGAGGACAGGGGGAATTCACCCCTCCACTTT. Residues: CASSEDRGNSPLHF.

The chain joins TRBV29-1 to TRBJ2-7; 7 positions match TRBD1. From germline, CDR1 is SQVTM and CDR2 ANQGSEA. The CDR3 sequence is 14 residues long. J gave up 2 bases and V 4 bases, and 8 bases lay outside the gene matches. The DNA of the CDR3 is TGCAGCGTTGGGGTACAGGGGACCACCTACGAGCAGTACTTC. Translating it yields CSVGVQGTTYEQYF.

In its sample, this clone was seen once. The chain has TRBV14 and TRBJ2-1, with D perhaps matching TRBD1 (6 bases). Germline assignment: CDR1 SGHDN and CDR2 FVKESK. The CDR3 is made up of 13 amino acids. Between the trimmed V and J ends, which lost 5 bases and 9 bases, there was a span of 14 bases. CDR3 DNA: TGTGCCAGCAGCGCGGGCTCAGGGGTTGAGCAGTTCTTC. It encodes CASSAGSGVEQFF.

The genes are TRBV28 and TRBJ1-1, with TRBD1 as a possible D gene (5 bases). The CDR3 consists of 14 residues. V was trimmed by 3 bases and J by 4 bases, leaving 12 bases between them. Germline-derived CDR1 and CDR2 are MDHEN and SYDVKM. CDR3 residues: CASSFSGEVTEAFF. DNA for the CDR3: TGTGCCAGCAGTTTCTCGGGGGAGGTCACTGAAGCTTTCTTT.

This clone came up a few times. The chain recombines TRBV5-8 with TRBJ1-4; TRBD1 aligns across 8 bases. V was pared by 1 base and J by 0 bases, with 2 bases of the junction left unmatched. The CDR3 sequence is 16 residues long. In germline, CDR1 is SGHTS, CDR2 YDEGEE. CDR3 region: CASSLYRGATNEKLFF. CDR3 sequence (DNA): TGTGCCAGCAGCTTGTACAGGGGGGCAACTAATGAAAAACTGTTTTTT.

The V call is TRBV7-2, the J call TRBJ2-1, with 9 positions matching TRBD2. The V gene's germline CDR1 is SGHTA and CDR2 FQGNSA. The CDR3 has 15 residues. V lost 5 bases and J lost 4; bases outside the gene matches: 6. CDR3: CASSISSGKYNEQFF. The CDR3 coding sequence is TGTGCCAGCAGCATCTCTAGCGGGAAGTACAATGAGCAGTTCTTC.

The CDR3 region has the DNA TGTGCCAGCAGTGGCGGCCTAGAGCAGTACTTC. It codes for CASSGGLEQYF. This chain uses TRBV2 with TRBJ2-7; D remains unclear. With 4 bases removed from V and 7 bases from J, the gap between germline ends came to 8 bases. This CDR3 is built from 11 residues. CDR1 is SNHLY, CDR2 FYNNEI, per germline.

The genes are TRBV9 and TRBJ2-3, with TRBD2 matching over 7 bases. V lost 5 bases and J lost 4; bases outside the gene matches: 10. Germline V gene lookup returns CDR1 SGDLS and CDR2 YYNGEE. The CDR3 runs to 15 residues. Here the CDR3 DNA reads TGTGCCAGCAGTGAGACAGCGGGACGTGCAGATACGCAGTATTTT. This sequence encodes CASSETAGRADTQYF.

The V call is TRBV23-1, the J call TRBJ1-5; D gene uncertain. TRBV23-1 falls under the ORF class, with uncertain function. There are 16 residues in the CDR3. V dropped 5 bases and J dropped 6 bases, with 20 bases sitting between them. CDR3 nucleotides: TGCGCCAGCAGTTCGATTTTAGACTCGGCCCCTCAGCCCCAGCATTTT. It codes for CASSSILDSAPQPQHF.

There are a few counts of this clone. This chain joins TRBV2 and TRBJ2-1, with TRBD2 matching over 7 bases. The junction had 8 bases not matched to a gene; V was cut back by 5 bases and J by 4 bases. CDR1 is SNHLY, CDR2 FYNNEI, per germline. This CDR3 contains 15 residues. CDR3 region: CASSLRAGTYNEQFF. CDR3 nucleotides: TGTGCCAGCAGTTTACGAGCGGGAACGTACAATGAGCAGTTCTTC.

The genes are TRBV7-8 and TRBJ1-1; D is perhaps TRBD1 (5 bases). CDR3 size: 15 residues. V was shortened by 4 bases and J by 5 bases, with 17 bases between the two germline ends. CDR1 is SGHVS and CDR2 is FQNEAQ in the germline V gene. This CDR3 is CASSSRGTPGTEAFF. For the CDR3, the DNA is TGTGCCAGCAGCTCCCGCGGGACTCCTGGAACTGAAGCTTTCTTT.

This chain joins TRBV28 and TRBJ1-4; tentatively, D is TRBD1 (5 bases). Germline CDR1 and CDR2: MDHEN and SYDVKM. The V gene lost 4 bases and the J gene lost 12 bases, with 12 bases spanning the gap. The length of the CDR3 is 12 residues. CDR3 protein: CASSSPGVELFF. In DNA, the CDR3 is TGTGCCAGCAGTTCCCCGGGGGTGGAACTGTTTTTT.

The gene calls are TRBV4-1 and TRBJ2-6, with a possible D match to TRBD1 (5 bases). The germline CDR1 and CDR2 sequences are MGHRA and YSYEKL. This CDR3 has 18 residues. Trimming stripped 3 bases from V and 0 bases from J, with 15 bases between. In nucleotides, the CDR3 is TGCGCCAGCAGCCACTGGGGCTCCCACCTCTCTGGGGCCAACGTCCTGACTTTC. Its protein product is CASSHWGSHLSGANVLTF.

The CDR3 region has the DNA TGCGCCAGCAGCTTGGGAAGGGGTGGGGCCAACGTCCTGACTTTC. This gives the protein CASSLGRGGANVLTF. J is TRBJ2-6 and V is TRBV5-1; D might be TRBD1 (5 bases). This CDR3 contains 15 residues. Deletions cut 0 bases from V and 3 bases from J, with 7 bases between. The germline gives CDR1 SGHRS, CDR2 YFSETQ.

The genes are TRBV19 and TRBJ2-5, with a tentative D call TRBD1 (7 bases). Germline CDR1 LNHDA, CDR2 SQIVND (reference sequence). CDR3 length: 15 residues. Trimming cost V 5 bases and J 1 base, with 14 bases left between them. The CDR3 DNA is TGTGCCAGTAGTGGTCAGGGGGGCCCCCAAGAGACCCAGTACTTC. Residues: CASSGQGGPQETQYF.

V and J are TRBV11-3 and TRBJ2-1; D might be TRBD2 (5 bases). Germline V gene sequence: CDR1 SGHNT, CDR2 YENEEA. This CDR3 spans 13 amino acids. V dropped 5 bases and J dropped 7 bases, with 12 bases sitting between them. The CDR3 sequence is CASSRGPKNEQFF. The CDR3 DNA follows: TGTGCCAGCAGCCGAGGGCCAAAGAATGAGCAGTTCTTC. Variable domain in full (rest from reference TRBV11-3 and TRBJ2-1): EAGVVQSPRYKIIEKKQPVAFWCNPISGHNTLYWYLQNLGQGPELLIRYENEEAVDDSQLPKDRFSAERLKGVDSTLKIQPAELGDSAVYLCASSRGPKNEQFFGPGTRLTVL.